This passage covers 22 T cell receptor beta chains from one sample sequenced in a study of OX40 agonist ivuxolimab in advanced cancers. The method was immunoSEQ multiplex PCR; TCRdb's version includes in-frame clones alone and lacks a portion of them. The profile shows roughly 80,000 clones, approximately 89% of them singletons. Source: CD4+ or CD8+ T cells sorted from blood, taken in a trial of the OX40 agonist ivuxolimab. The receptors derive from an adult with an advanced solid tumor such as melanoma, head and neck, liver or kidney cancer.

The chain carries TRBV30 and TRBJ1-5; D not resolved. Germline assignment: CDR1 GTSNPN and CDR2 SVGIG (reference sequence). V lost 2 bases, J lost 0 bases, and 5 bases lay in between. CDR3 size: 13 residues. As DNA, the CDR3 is TGTGCCTGGAGTCGTTTTAGCAATCAGCCCCAGCATTTT. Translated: CAWSRFSNQPQHF.

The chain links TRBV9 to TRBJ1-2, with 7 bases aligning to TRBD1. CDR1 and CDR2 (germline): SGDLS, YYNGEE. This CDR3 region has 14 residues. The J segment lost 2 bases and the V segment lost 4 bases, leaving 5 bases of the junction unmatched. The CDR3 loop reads CASSPQGGNYGYTF. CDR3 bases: TGTGCCAGCAGCCCCCAGGGGGGGAACTATGGCTACACCTTC.

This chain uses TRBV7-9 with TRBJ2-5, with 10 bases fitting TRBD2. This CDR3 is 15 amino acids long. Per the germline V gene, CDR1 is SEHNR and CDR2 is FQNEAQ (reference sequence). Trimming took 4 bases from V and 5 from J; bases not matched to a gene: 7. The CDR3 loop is CASSSGTSELETQYF. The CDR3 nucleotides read TGTGCCAGCAGCTCGGGGACTAGCGAGTTGGAGACCCAGTACTTC.

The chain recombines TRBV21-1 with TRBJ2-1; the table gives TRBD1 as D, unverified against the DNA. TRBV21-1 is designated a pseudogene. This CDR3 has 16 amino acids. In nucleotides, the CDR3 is TGTGCCAGCAGCAAAGTAGAAGGGACAGGGCGGAATGAGCAGTTCTTC. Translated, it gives CASSKVEGTGRNEQFF.

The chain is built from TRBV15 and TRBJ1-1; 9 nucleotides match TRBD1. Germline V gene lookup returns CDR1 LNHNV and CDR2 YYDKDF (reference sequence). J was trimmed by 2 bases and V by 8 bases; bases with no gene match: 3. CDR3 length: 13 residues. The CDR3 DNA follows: TGTGCCACCGGACAGGGGTATAACACTGAAGCTTTCTTT. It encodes CATGQGYNTEAFF.

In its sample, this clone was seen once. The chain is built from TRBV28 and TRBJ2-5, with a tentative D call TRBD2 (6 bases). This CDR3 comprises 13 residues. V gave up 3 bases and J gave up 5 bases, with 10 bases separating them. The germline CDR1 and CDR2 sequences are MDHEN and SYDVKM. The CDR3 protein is CASSFGGMETQYF. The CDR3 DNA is TGTGCCAGCAGTTTTGGGGGGATGGAGACCCAGTACTTC.

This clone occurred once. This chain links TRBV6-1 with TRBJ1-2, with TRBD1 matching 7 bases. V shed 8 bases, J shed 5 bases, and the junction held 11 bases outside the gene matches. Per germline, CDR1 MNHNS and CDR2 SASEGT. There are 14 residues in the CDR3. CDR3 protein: CASVRQGSAYGYTF. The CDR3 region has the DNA TGTGCCAGCGTTAGACAGGGAAGTGCATATGGCTACACCTTC.

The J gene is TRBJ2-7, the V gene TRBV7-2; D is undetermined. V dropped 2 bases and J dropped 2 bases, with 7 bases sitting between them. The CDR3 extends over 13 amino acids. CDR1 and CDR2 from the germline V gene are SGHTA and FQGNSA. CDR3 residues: CASSLLMTYEQYF. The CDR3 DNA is TGTGCCAGCAGCTTATTGATGACCTACGAGCAGTACTTC.

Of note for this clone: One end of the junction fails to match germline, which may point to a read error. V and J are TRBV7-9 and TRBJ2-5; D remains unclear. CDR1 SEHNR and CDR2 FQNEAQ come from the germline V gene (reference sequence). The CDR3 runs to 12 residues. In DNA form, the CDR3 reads TGTGCCAGCAGCTTAGCACAAGAGGCCCAGTACTTC. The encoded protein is CASSLAQEAQYF.

The CDR3 loop reads CASSSFTEGPQHF. The CDR3 region has the DNA TGTGCCAGCAGCTCGTTTACCGAGGGGCCCCAGCATTTT. The V call is TRBV5-5, the J call TRBJ1-5; D unclear. From germline, CDR1 is SGHKS and CDR2 YYEKEE (reference sequence). This CDR3 has 13 amino acids. The V and J ends lost 3 bases and 9 bases respectively, with 13 bases between them.

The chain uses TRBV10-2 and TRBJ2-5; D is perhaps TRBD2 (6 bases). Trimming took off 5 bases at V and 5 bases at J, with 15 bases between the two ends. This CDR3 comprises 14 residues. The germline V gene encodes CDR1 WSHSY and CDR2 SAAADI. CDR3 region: CASSRASARETQYF. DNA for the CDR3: TGCGCCAGCAGTCGGGCTAGCGCCCGGGAGACCCAGTACTTC.

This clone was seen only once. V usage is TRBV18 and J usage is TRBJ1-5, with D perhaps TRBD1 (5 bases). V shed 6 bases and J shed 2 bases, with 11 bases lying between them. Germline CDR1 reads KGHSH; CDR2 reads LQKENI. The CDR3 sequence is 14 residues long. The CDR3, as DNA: TGTGCCAGCTCTCAAGGGACGGGCAATCAGCCCCAGCATTTT. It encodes CASSQGTGNQPQHF.

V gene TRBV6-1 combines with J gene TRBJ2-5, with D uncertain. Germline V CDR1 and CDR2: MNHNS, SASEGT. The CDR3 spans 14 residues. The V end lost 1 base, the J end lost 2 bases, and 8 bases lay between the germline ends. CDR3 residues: CASSEGPTQETQYF. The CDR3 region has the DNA TGTGCCAGCAGTGAAGGTCCAACTCAAGAGACCCAGTACTTC.

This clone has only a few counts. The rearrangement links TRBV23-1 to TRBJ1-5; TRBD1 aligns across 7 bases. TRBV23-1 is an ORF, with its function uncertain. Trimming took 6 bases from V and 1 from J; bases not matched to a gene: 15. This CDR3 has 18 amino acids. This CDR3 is CASRCQGGLGWSNQPQHF. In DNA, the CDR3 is TGCGCCAGCAGATGTCAGGGGGGACTAGGTTGGAGCAATCAGCCCCAGCATTTT.

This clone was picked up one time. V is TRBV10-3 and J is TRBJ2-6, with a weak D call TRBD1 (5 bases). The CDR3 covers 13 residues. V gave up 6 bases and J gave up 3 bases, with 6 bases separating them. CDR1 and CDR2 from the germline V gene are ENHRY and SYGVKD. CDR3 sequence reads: CAIRGLGANVLTF. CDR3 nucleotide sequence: TGTGCCATCAGGGGGCTTGGGGCCAACGTCCTGACTTTC.

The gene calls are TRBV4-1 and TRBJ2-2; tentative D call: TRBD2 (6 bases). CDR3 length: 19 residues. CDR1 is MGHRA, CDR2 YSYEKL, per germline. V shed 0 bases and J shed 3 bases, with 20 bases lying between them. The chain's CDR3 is CASSQDVGTVVTYTGELFF. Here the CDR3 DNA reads TGCGCCAGCAGCCAAGATGTAGGGACTGTCGTTACCTACACCGGGGAGCTGTTTTTT.

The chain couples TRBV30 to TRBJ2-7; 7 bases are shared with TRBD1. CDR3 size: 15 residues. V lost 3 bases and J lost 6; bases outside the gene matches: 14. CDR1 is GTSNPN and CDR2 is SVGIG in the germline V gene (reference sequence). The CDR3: CAWSVDRVQGSEQYF. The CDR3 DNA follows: TGTGCCTGGAGCGTCGACAGGGTTCAGGGTTCCGAGCAGTACTTC.

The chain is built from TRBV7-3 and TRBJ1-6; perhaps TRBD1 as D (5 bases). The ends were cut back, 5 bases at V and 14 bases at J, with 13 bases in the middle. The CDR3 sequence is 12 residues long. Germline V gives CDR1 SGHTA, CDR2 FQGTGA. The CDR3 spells CASSLGAGSLHF. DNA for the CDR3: TGTGCCAGCAGCCTAGGGGCGGGGTCCCTCCACTTT.

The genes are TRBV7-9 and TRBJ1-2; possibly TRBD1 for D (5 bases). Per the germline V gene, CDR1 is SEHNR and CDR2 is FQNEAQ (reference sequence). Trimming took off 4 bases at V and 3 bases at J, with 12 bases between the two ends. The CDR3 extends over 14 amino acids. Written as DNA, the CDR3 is TGTGCCAGCAGCTGGGGGGGAGGTGACTATGGCTACACCTTC. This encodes CASSWGGGDYGYTF.

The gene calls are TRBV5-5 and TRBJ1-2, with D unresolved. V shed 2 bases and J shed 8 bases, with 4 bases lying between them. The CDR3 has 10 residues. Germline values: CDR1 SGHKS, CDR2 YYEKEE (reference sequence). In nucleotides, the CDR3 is TGTGCCAGCAGCTTAAACGGCTACACCTTC. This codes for CASSLNGYTF.

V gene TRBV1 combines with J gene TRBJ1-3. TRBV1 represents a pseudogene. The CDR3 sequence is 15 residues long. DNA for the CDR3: TGCACCAGCTTCGACGCCCGGGGATCTGGAAACACCATATATTTT. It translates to CTSFDARGSGNTIYF.

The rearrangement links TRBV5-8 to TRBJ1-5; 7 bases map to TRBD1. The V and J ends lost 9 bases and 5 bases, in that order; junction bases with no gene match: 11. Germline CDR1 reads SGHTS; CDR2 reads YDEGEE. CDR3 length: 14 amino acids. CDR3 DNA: TGTGCCACCGTAGGGACAGAGCCAGATCAGCCCCAGCATTTT. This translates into CATVGTEPDQPQHF. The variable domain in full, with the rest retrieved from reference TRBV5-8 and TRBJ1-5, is EAGVTQSPTHLIKTRGQQATLRCSPISGHTSVYWYQQALGLGLQFLLWYDEGEERNRGNFPPRFSGRQFPNYSSELNVNALELEDSALYLCATVGTEPDQPQHFGDGTRLSIL.